A single sample gave rise to the 6 T cell receptor beta chains below, sequenced in a study of CD8+CD57+ T cells in acquired aplastic anemia. The patients chosen for sequencing had shown expansion of CD8+CD57+ cells (detected by flow cytometry). TCR beta VDJ and CDR3 profiling used genomic DNA as template. TCRdb reprocessed the reads with MiXCR, giving one entry per CDR3 protein. The table shows roughly 250,000 distinct CDR3 sequences, with roughly 80% occurring only once. The sequenced sample was sorted CD4+, CD8+, or CD8+CD57+ T cells (not recorded which) from PBMCs. Source of these receptors: a human donor with aplastic anemia.

The chain is built from TRBV7-9 and TRBJ2-1; the D call may be TRBD1 or TRBD2 (5 bases each). V lost 6 bases, J lost 14 bases, and 26 bases lay in between. Per the germline V gene, CDR1 is SEHNR and CDR2 is FQNEAQ (reference sequence). CDR3 length: 15 residues. The CDR3 is CASRTPGRANHAEFF. CDR3 in DNA: TGTGCCAGCAGGACACCGGGACGGGCCAACCATGCCGAGTTCTTC.

J is TRBJ2-7 and V is TRBV7-8, with 7 nucleotides matching TRBD1. CDR3 length equals 18 residues. Germline-derived CDR1 and CDR2 are SGHVS and FQNEAQ. The CDR3 reads CATSDQPDGTARSYEQYV. The DNA of the CDR3 is TGTGCCACCAGCGATCAGCCAGACGGGACAGCGCGTAGTTACGAGCAGTACGTC.

As for this clonotype: At one of its ends the junction is not consistent with the germline gene, which may arise from a read error. The chain joins TRBV2 to TRBJ2-1; D possibly corresponds to TRBD2 (6 bases). CDR1 is SNHLY, CDR2 FYNNEI, per germline. The CDR3 spans 15 residues. This CDR3 is CASSMLSGAYNEQFF. The CDR3 nucleotides read TGTGCCAGCAGTATGCTTAGCGGAGCCTACAACGAGCAGTTCTTC.

On this clonotype itself: Sequence at one end of the junction differs from germline and may be a read error. The chain carries TRBV7-6 and TRBJ2-3; D is possibly TRBD2 (6 bases). This CDR3 region has 14 residues. Per germline, CDR1 SGHVS and CDR2 FNYEAQ. In DNA form, the CDR3 reads TGTGCCAGCAGCTTAGCCGGAGGGCCCAATGAGCACCAGTTT. Amino acid sequence: CASSLAGGPNEHQF.

This chain links TRBV7-3 with TRBJ1-6; D is ambiguous. Trimming pared 5 bases from V and 16 bases from J, leaving 27 bases between. The CDR3 consists of 16 residues. Germline values: CDR1 SGHTA, CDR2 FQGTGA. DNA for the CDR3: TGTGCCAGCAGCCCAGCGGAGACTTGGGGAGAGACCCAGCTCCACTTT. Amino acids: CASSPAETWGETQLHF. Looking up the rest from reference TRBV7-3 and TRBJ1-6 gives the full variable domain: GAGVSQTPSNKVTEKGKYVELRCDPISGHTALYWYRQSLGQGPEFLIYFQGTGAADDSGLPNDRFFAVRPEGSVSTLKIQRTERGDSAVYLCASSPAETWGETQLHFGNGTRLTVT.

Sample share makes this clonotype large. The chain couples TRBV7-2 to TRBJ1-2; 10 bases agree with TRBD1. CDR1 SGHTA and CDR2 FQGNSA come from the germline V gene. V lost 3 bases, J lost 3 bases, and 4 bases stayed unmatched. This CDR3 spans 15 amino acids. In DNA, the CDR3 is TGTGCCAGCAGCTTGACAGGGGGCGCCGACTATGGCTACACCTTC. This gives the protein CASSLTGGADYGYTF.